This TCR beta chain derives from a study of blood T cell repertoires in COVID-19. Profiled with immunoSEQ multiplex PCR; TCRdb holds only in-frame clones, not every one. The data show 50,000 to 55,000 clones, with approximately 84% seen just once and less than 20% held by the top ten. Germline trimming cut 5 bases from V and 5 bases from J; bases unmatched to any gene: 4. The CDR3 contains 12 residues. The germline V gene encodes CDR1 SQVTM and CDR2 ANQGSEA. In this sample, this clone turned up a few times. The clonotype was recovered from a human donor with active COVID-19. The donor label of this sample is uncertain. The specimen was peripheral blood. V usage is TRBV29-1 and J usage is TRBJ2-3; the match to TRBD1 covers 7 bases. The CDR3 coding sequence is TGCAGCGTTAAGGCAGGGGGAGATACGCAGTATTTT. It encodes CSVKAGGDTQYF.